This T cell receptor (beta chain) derives from a study of cytomegalovirus exposure and HLA in healthy donors. Study findings and constraints: High specificity and sensitivity for cytomegalovirus status were reported for the classifier. It was taken for granted in presence/absence analyses that sequencing depth across donors was roughly uniform.

The CDR3 contains 13 residues. V lost 3 bases and J 2 bases, leaving 8 bases between the germline ends. Per germline, CDR1 KGHSH and CDR2 LQKENI. Comments on this clone: Its antigen is not identified. Additional DNA sequences in this sample encode the identical CDR3.

Both 60 Vbeta primers and 13 Jbeta primers went into the PCR. Data came from immunoSEQ multiplex PCR; TCRdb stores just in-frame clones and leaves some out. The repertoire holds under 250,000 clones, with around four fifths as singletons. The chain has TRBV18 and TRBJ2-7, with TRBD2 as a possible D gene (7 bases). Specimen: PBMCs. The TCR originated in a woman aged 50 to 60 in good health and CMV-seropositive. CDR3 residues: CASSPGGPYEQYF. The CDR3 DNA is TGTGCCAGCTCACCGGGGGGGCCCTACGAGCAGTACTTC.